The clone carrying this TCR beta chain was counted many times. As yet, its antigen is unknown. This specimen belongs to a study of human T cells and chemical hapten exposure. About the research overall: During the approximately 23-week study period, patients had diphenylcyclopropenone applied to the scalp every week. The study's findings and limits: Higher patch test scores went with higher counts of PT1 expanded TCRs.

It was the library that attached unique molecular identifiers to individual cDNA molecules. In the original analysis: The median was roughly 100,000 TCRs per sample, ranging about 23,224 to 690,600. One entry per CDR3 protein, called by TCRdb with MiXCR from the RACE reads. The V and J calls follow TCRdb's processing rather than the paper's. The data hold 35,000 to 45,000 distinct CDR3 sequences, with 8% to 9% observed a single time. Looked up from germline, CDR1 is MNHNY and CDR2 is SVGAGI (reference sequence). The V gene lost 6 bases and the J gene lost 3 bases, with 15 bases spanning the gap. The CDR3 is 14 amino acids. Documented time point: patch test 2, 6 weeks after DPC sensitization. Treatment in this sample: therapeutic diphenylcyclopropenone sensitization with weekly scalp DPC.

The receptor comes from a woman in her thirties or forties with alopecia areata. Some clones in this sample may be carry-over from other donors' samples. This chain joins TRBV6-6 and TRBJ2-7, with D possibly called TRBD1 or TRBD2 (5 bases each). This sample comprised whole blood, obtained in connection with sensitization to the hapten diphenylcyclopropenone (DPC). The CDR3 DNA follows: TGTGCCAGCAGAGGGGACGGTCGCCGCTACGAGCAGTACTTC. It specifies CASRGDGRRYEQYF.